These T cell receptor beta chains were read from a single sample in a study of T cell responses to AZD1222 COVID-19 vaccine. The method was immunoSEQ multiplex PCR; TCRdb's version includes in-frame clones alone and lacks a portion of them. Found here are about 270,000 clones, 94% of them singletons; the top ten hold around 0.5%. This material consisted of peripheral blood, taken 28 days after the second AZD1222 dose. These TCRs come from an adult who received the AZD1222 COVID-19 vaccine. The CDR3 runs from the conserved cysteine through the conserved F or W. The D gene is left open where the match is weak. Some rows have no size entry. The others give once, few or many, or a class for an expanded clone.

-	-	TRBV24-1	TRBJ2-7	CATSDQYEQYF	TGTGCCACCAGTGATCAGTACGAGCAGTACTTC
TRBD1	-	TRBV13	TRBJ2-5	CASSLVTGGLETQYF	TGTGCCAGCAGCTTAGTGACAGGGGGATTGGAGACCCAGTACTTC
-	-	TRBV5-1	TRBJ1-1	CASSDLVAAEAFF	TGCGCCAGCAGTGATCTGGTTGCCGCTGAAGCTTTCTTT
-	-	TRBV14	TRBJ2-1	CASSPQGYNEQFF	TGTGCCAGCAGTCCTCAAGGGTACAATGAGCAGTTCTTC
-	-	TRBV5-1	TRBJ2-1	CASSFGQGGNEQFF	TGCGCCAGCAGCTTCGGACAGGGAGGGAATGAGCAGTTCTTC
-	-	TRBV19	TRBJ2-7	CASSIPQASPYEQYF	TGTGCCAGTAGTATCCCCCAGGCCTCCCCCTACGAGCAGTACTTC
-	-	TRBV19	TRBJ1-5	CASSIGWERPNQPQHF	TGTGCCAGTAGTATTGGGTGGGAGAGGCCCAATCAGCCCCAGCATTTT
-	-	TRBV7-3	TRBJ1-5	CASSQGLNQPQHF	TGTGCCAGCAGCCAGGGGCTGAATCAGCCCCAGCATTTT
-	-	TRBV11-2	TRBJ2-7	CASERGFSYEQYF	TGTGCCAGCGAGAGGGGTTTCTCCTACGAGCAGTACTTC
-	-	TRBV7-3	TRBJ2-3	CASSQSGATPDTQYF	TGTGCCAGCAGCCAATCAGGGGCTACACCAGATACGCAGTATTTT
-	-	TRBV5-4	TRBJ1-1	CASSLLDRNTEAFF	TGTGCCAGCAGCTTGCTGGACCGGAACACTGAAGCTTTCTTT
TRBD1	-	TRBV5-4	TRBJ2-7	CASSLTLGGGEQYF	TGTGCCAGCAGCTTGACCCTAGGGGGCGGCGAGCAGTACTTC
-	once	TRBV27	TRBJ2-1	CASSGDTHNEQFF	TGTGCCAGCAGCGGGGACACGCACAATGAGCAGTTCTTC
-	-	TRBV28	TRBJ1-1	CASRGTSDTEAFF	TGTGCCAGCAGGGGGACATCGGACACTGAAGCTTTCTTT
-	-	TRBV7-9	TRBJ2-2	CASSERVTGELFF	TGTGCCAGCAGCGAACGGGTGACCGGGGAGCTGTTTTTT
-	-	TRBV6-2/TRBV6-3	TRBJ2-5	CASSRLEHETQYF	TGTGCCAGCAGTCGACTAGAACACGAGACCCAGTACTTC
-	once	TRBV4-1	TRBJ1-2	CATWRDGYTF	TGCGCCACGTGGAGGGACGGCTACACCTTC
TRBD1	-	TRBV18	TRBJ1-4	CASSPRTGKEKLFF	TGTGCCAGCTCACCTCGGACAGGGAAGGAAAAACTGTTTTTT
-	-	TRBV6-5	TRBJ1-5	CASTENGRYQPQHF	TGTGCCAGCACCGAAAACGGACGATATCAGCCCCAGCATTTT
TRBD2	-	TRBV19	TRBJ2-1	CASKSGDYNEQFF	TGTGCCAGTAAAAGCGGGGATTACAATGAGCAGTTCTTC
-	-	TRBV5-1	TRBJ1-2	CASSLTGTNYGYTF	TGCGCCAGCAGCTTAACAGGGACTAACTATGGCTACACCTTC
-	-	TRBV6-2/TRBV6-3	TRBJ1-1	CASSWRRGHTEAFF	TGTGCCAGCAGTTGGCGCAGGGGCCACACTGAAGCTTTCTTT
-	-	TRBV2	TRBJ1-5	CASKGRVDQPQHF	TGTGCCAGCAAGGGACGGGTTGATCAGCCCCAGCATTTT
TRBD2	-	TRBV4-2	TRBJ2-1	CASSREPGTSGGAHNEQFF	TGTGCCAGCAGCCGTGAACCGGGGACTAGCGGGGGAGCTCACAATGAGCAGTTCTTC
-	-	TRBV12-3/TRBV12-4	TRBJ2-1	CASRILANEQFF	TGTGCCAGCAGAATTCTAGCGAATGAGCAGTTCTTC
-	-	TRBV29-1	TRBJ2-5	CSVSRGQETQYF	TGCAGCGTTAGTAGGGGTCAAGAGACCCAGTACTTC
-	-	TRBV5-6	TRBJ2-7	CASSLLGNDNEQYF	TGTGCCAGCTCCTTGTTAGGGAACGACAACGAGCAGTACTTC
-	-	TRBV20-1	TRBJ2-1	CSARDYNEQFF	TGCAGTGCTAGAGACTACAATGAGCAGTTCTTC
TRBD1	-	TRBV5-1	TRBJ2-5	CASSPQPGQRETQYF	TGCGCCAGCAGCCCGCAGCCGGGACAGAGAGAGACCCAGTACTTC
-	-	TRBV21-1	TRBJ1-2	CASSKQSNYGYTF	TGTGCCAGCAGCAAACAGTCTAACTATGGCTACACCTTC
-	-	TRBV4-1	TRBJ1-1	CASSQPGPLEAFF	TGCGCCAGCAGCCAACCAGGGCCGCTAGAAGCTTTCTTT
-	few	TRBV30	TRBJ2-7	CAWSVQGYEQYF	TGTGCCTGGAGTGTACAGGGTTACGAGCAGTACTTC
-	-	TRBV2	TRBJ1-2	CASEVGPAYGYTF	TGTGCCAGCGAAGTCGGACCGGCCTATGGCTACACCTTC
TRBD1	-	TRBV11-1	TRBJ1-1	CASSSRGLNTEAFF	TGTGCCAGCAGCTCAAGGGGGCTGAACACTGAAGCTTTCTTT
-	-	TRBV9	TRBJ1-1	CASSVGTLSNTEAFF	TGTGCCAGCAGCGTAGGGACACTTTCGAACACTGAAGCTTTCTTT
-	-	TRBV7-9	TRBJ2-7	CASSRQGGEQYF	TGTGCCAGCAGCCGACAGGGAGGCGAGCAGTACTTC
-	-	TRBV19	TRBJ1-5	CASSIRGDQPQHF	TGTGCCAGTAGTATAAGGGGTGATCAGCCCCAGCATTTT
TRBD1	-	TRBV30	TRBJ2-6	CAWHRDRGRTGANVLTF	TGTGCCTGGCACCGGGACAGGGGAAGGACTGGGGCCAACGTCCTGACTTTC
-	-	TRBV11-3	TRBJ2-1	CASSLRQSSYNEQFF	TGTGCCAGCAGCCTTAGACAGAGCTCCTACAATGAGCAGTTCTTC
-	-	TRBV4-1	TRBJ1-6	CASSQEPPDSYNSPLHF	TGCGCCAGCAGCCAAGAGCCCCCGGACAGCTATAATTCACCCCTCCACTTT
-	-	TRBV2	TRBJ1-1	CAATTDSNTEAFF	TGTGCCGCGACGACAGATAGCAACACTGAAGCTTTCTTT
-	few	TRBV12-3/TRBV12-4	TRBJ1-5	CASTLEVDQPQHF	TGTGCCAGCACGTTGGAGGTGGACCAGCCCCAGCATTTT
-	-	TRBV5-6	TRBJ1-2	CASSAPKVAHYGYTF	TGTGCCAGCAGCGCCCCGAAAGTAGCGCACTATGGCTACACCTTC
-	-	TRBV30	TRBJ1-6	CAWRPQGRGNSPLHF	TGTGCCTGGAGACCCCAGGGACGCGGGAATTCACCCCTCCACTTT